A selection of T cell receptor beta chains follows, all from one sample in a study of T cell responses to AZD1222 COVID-19 vaccine. Repertoires were generated with immunoSEQ multiplex PCR, while TCRdb's copy carries only in-frame clones and drops some. The sample lists approximately 73,000 clones, 80% to 85% occurring once. Source: peripheral blood, taken on day 0 of AZD1222 vaccination. The receptors were gathered from an adult in good health. The CDR3 runs from the conserved cysteine through the conserved F or W. Clone size is shown for a subset of rows, as once, few, many or a class of expanded clone.

abundance: .
len: 11
j_gene: TRBJ1-5
v_gene: TRBV24-1
CDR3aa: CATSDGGPQHF

abundance: once
len: 9
j_gene: TRBJ1-5
v_gene: TRBV21-1
CDR3aa: CASHQPQHF

abundance: .
len: 18
j_gene: TRBJ2-5
v_gene: TRBV4-3
CDR3aa: CASSQVPLIGGVQETQYF

abundance: .
len: 16
j_gene: TRBJ2-1
v_gene: TRBV5-1
CDR3aa: CASSPPLAESYNEQFF

abundance: few
len: 12
j_gene: TRBJ2-7
v_gene: TRBV18
CDR3aa: CASSPRGYEQYF

abundance: .
len: 12
j_gene: TRBJ1-2
v_gene: TRBV7-8
CDR3aa: CASSQGQRGYTF

abundance: .
len: 15
j_gene: TRBJ2-1
v_gene: TRBV7-2
CDR3aa: CASRTSAGDFNEQFF

abundance: .
len: 15
j_gene: TRBJ1-6
v_gene: TRBV7-2
CDR3aa: CASSSDAARDSPLHF

abundance: .
len: 14
j_gene: TRBJ2-7
v_gene: TRBV5-4
CDR3aa: CASSLGTGAYEQYF

abundance: .
len: 15
j_gene: TRBJ1-2
v_gene: TRBV27
CDR3aa: CASSFSLGGDYGYTF

abundance: .
len: 13
j_gene: TRBJ1-2
v_gene: TRBV7-2
CDR3aa: CASSTGTGHGYTF

abundance: .
len: 11
j_gene: TRBJ1-3
v_gene: TRBV20-1
CDR3aa: CSALSGNTIYF

abundance: .
len: 14
j_gene: TRBJ1-3
v_gene: TRBV5-1
CDR3aa: CASSLGVGGNTIYF

abundance: .
len: 15
j_gene: TRBJ2-7
v_gene: TRBV5-1
CDR3aa: CASSATPGLSYEQYF

abundance: .
len: 14
j_gene: TRBJ1-4
v_gene: TRBV5-5
CDR3aa: CASSLGWANEKLFF

abundance: .
len: 13
j_gene: TRBJ1-1
v_gene: TRBV5-4
CDR3aa: CASSSSVDTEAFF

abundance: .
len: 15
j_gene: TRBJ2-7
v_gene: TRBV29-1
CDR3aa: CSVKTSGQGAVEQYF

abundance: .
len: 14
j_gene: TRBJ1-1
v_gene: TRBV11-2
CDR3aa: CASSLVGQNTEAFF

abundance: .
len: 16
j_gene: TRBJ2-1
v_gene: TRBV18
CDR3aa: CASSPPGPGLLNEQFF

abundance: .
len: 12
j_gene: TRBJ1-1
v_gene: TRBV14
CDR3aa: CASGTANTEAFF

abundance: .
len: 15
j_gene: TRBJ2-7
v_gene: TRBV18
CDR3aa: CASSAGLEPHYEQYF

abundance: .
len: 14
j_gene: TRBJ1-2
v_gene: TRBV19
CDR3aa: CASSPRQGNYGYTF

abundance: once
len: 14
j_gene: TRBJ2-3
v_gene: TRBV5-4
CDR3aa: CASSLEVASDTQYF

abundance: .
len: 15
j_gene: TRBJ1-5
v_gene: TRBV18
CDR3aa: CASSPPGGINQPQHF

abundance: few
len: 13
j_gene: TRBJ1-1
v_gene: TRBV6-2/TRBV6-3
CDR3aa: CASSYSDNTEAFF

abundance: .
len: 12
j_gene: TRBJ1-4
v_gene: TRBV3-1/TRBV3-2
CDR3aa: CASSQDTGQLFF

abundance: .
len: 10
j_gene: TRBJ2-5
v_gene: TRBV20-1
CDR3aa: CSARGAFQYF

abundance: few
len: 13
j_gene: TRBJ1-4
v_gene: TRBV5-5
CDR3aa: CASSLLTNEKLFF

abundance: .
len: 14
j_gene: TRBJ2-7
v_gene: TRBV7-2
CDR3aa: CASSPQGTSYEQYF

abundance: .
len: 13
j_gene: TRBJ1-2
v_gene: TRBV30
CDR3aa: CAWILGGGYGYTF

abundance: .
len: 11
j_gene: TRBJ1-4
v_gene: TRBV27
CDR3aa: CAGDRVGKLFF

abundance: .
len: 13
j_gene: TRBJ2-7
v_gene: TRBV19
CDR3aa: CASSIGTGTEQYF

abundance: .
len: 17
j_gene: TRBJ1-1
v_gene: TRBV5-1
CDR3aa: CASSLGRVAGMNTEAFF

abundance: .
len: 15
j_gene: TRBJ2-7
v_gene: TRBV4-2
CDR3aa: CASSSGLAGSYEQYF